The entry that follows covers one T cell receptor beta chain sequence. Its target antigen remains unknown. No base quality information exists; no much larger clone differs at one position. These data come from a study of blood T cells in healthy people across ages (dated by TCRdb to between 2015 and 2016). Broadly, across the study: In model experiments, roughly one uniquely barcoded TCR beta cDNA molecule per two T cells was captured by template switching. To avoid experimental bias, donors of different ages were distributed randomly across sequencing lanes. To track age-related changes in TCR beta repertoire diversity, the study relied on deep sequencing normalized with unique cDNA molecular identifiers. The study analyzed two additional independent replicas of 1 million unique cDNA reads from the same blood draw for two donors, one aged 18 to 29 and one aged 80 or older. Four age groups were formed from the donors: young (average 16 years), middle-aged (roughly 38), aged (roughly 56) and long-lived (about 80).

Systemically healthy Caucasian individuals from Russia, around 38 in total and aged roughly 6 to 90 years, were included as donors. Approximately 11 milliliters of peripheral blood were drawn from each donor into EDTA-treated Vacutainer tubes. Ficoll-Paque density-gradient centrifugation was used to isolate PBMCs, with at least 6.5 million per sample. Trizol reagent was used to extract total RNA from PBMCs, with at least 6 micrograms per sample. Naive CD45RAhigh/CD27high T cell percentages were measured by flow cytometry on a PBMC aliquot from every donor. Libraries were constructed by 5' RACE. Instrument used: Illumina HiSeq 2500. The second PCR ran for about 6 to 11 cycles and used a J-beta primer mix along with a sample-barcoded 5' primer. A unique molecular identifier was introduced onto each TCR beta cDNA molecule by a template-switch 5' adaptor carrying 12 random nucleotides. At least 2.5 million CDR3-containing paired-end reads were obtained from each sample. First-strand cDNA synthesis was performed from all RNA using the Mint cDNA synthesis kit, with priming by a TRBC-specific oligonucleotide. After uracil-DNA glycosylase treatment, a first 18-cycle PCR used universal primers M1SS and BC2_uni_R on all cDNA. The study's processing was this. For normalization, 1 million high-quality reads, each with a distinct molecular identifier, were randomly selected from each sample. Instead of being binned into consensus sequences, reads that shared molecular identifiers were thrown out. CDR3 identification, clonotype clustering and error correction used MiTCR with a Q25 quality threshold and the strictest error-elimination algorithm. A nonparametric unseen species model using Euler transformation provided a lower-bound estimate of total TCR beta diversity. TCRdb's own reprocessing of the public reads used fastp at Q25 and MiXCR and kept productive beta chains. Entries are consolidated by CDR3 protein sequence, retaining the most common genes and DNA. The V and J calls and clone size come from TCRdb's table, not from the authors' own analysis. A total of around 970,000 distinct CDR3 sequences appear in this sample, 45% to 60% of them only once. The biggest ten clones account for about a fifth of the sample.

What the authors observed across the whole study: Total diversity estimates from one million sequenced T cells were considered lower bounds and underestimates. Compared with the aged group, the long-lived group had more naive CD4+ T cells, fewer expanded clones and increased TCR diversity, a pattern suggesting age selection. Because profiling used bulk unsorted PBMCs, naive and antigen-experienced compartments could not be compared conclusively. Observed TCR beta diversity per million T cells fell roughly linearly with age, and a significant reduction was already apparent by age around 44. Observed TCR beta diversity correlated strongly with the percentage of naive T cells measured by flow cytometry. Donor CMV infection status was unknown, potentially confounding age-related changes in expanded clonotypes.

This clonotype originated in a woman aged 60 to 75 in good health. Input material: blood.

The CDR3 region: CASSYGPATTDTQYF. In nucleotide form, the sequence is TGTGCCAGCAGTTATGGTCCTGCTACCACAGATACGCAGTATTTT. Rearrangement joined TRBV6-5 to TRBJ2-3; the D gene lacks a confident call. Trimming costs V 3 bases and J 2 bases, and their ends lie 12 bases apart. From cysteine to phenylalanine, the CDR3 is 15 amino acids long. The DNA shown is the 45-base CDR3, in frame from base 1. As encoded in the germline V gene, CDR1 is MNHEY while CDR2 is SVGAGI.